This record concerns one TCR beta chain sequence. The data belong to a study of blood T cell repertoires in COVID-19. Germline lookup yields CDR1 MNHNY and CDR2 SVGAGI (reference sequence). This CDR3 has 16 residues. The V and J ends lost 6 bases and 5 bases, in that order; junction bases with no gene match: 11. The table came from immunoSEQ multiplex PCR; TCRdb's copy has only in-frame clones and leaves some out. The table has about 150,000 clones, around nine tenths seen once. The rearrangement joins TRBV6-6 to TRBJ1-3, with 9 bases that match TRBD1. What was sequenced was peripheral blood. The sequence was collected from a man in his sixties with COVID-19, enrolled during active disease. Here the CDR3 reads CASSDKGQGQRNTIYF. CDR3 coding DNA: TGTGCCAGCAGCGACAAAGGACAGGGGCAAAGAAACACCATATATTTT.